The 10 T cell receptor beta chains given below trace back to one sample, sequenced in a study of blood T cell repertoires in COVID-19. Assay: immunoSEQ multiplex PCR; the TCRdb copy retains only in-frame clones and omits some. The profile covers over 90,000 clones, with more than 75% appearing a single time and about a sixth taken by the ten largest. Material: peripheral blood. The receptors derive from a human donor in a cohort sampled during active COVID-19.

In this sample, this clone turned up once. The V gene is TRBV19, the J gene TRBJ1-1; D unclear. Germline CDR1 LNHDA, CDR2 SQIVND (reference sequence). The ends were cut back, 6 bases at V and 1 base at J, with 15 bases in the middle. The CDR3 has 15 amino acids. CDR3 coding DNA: TGTGCCAGTAGACCCTCCAGCCGGGGGAACACTGAAGCTTTCTTT. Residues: CASRPSSRGNTEAFF. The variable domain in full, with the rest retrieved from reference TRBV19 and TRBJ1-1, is DGGITQSPKYLFRKEGQNVTLSCEQNLNHDAMYWYRQDPGQGLRLIYYSQIVNDFQKGDIAEGYSVSREKKESFPLTVTSAQKNPTAFYLCASRPSSRGNTEAFFGQGTRLTVV.

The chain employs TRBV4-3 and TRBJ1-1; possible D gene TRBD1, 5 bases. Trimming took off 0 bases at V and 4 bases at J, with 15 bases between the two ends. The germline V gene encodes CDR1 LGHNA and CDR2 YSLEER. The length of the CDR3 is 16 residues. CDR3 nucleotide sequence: TGCGCCAGCAGCCAAGATTCGACGCGGGGGTTCACTGAAGCTTTCTTT. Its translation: CASSQDSTRGFTEAFF.

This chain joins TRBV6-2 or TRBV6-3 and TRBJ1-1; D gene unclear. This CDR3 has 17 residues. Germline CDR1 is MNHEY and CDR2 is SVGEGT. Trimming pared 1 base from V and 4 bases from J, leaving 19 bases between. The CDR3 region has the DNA TGTGCCAGCAGTTACTTCAGCGGGCACCGAGGGAGCACTGAAGCTTTCTTT. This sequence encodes CASSYFSGHRGSTEAFF.

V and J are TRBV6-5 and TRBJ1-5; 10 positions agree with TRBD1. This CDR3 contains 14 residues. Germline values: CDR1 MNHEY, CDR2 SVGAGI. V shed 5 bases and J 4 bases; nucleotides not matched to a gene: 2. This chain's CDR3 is CASSRTGGNQPQHF. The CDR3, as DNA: TGTGCCAGCAGTCGGACAGGGGGGAATCAGCCCCAGCATTTT.

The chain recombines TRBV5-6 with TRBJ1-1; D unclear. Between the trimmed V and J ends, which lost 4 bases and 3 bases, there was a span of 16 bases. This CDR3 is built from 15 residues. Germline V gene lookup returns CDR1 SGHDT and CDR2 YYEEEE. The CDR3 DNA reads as TGTGCCAGCAGCGTGACCTGGAGCGGGGACACTGAAGCTTTCTTT. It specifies CASSVTWSGDTEAFF.

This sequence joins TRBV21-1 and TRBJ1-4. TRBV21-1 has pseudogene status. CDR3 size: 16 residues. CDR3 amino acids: CASSKALRVANEKLFF. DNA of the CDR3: TGTGCCAGCAGCAAAGCGCTGAGGGTAGCTAATGAAAAACTGTTTTTT.

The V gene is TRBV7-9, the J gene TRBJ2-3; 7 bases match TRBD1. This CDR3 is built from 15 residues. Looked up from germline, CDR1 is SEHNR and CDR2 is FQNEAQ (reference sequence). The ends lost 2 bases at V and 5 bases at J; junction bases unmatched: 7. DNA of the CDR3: TGTGCCAGCAGCTTAACGACAGGGTTCGGAGATACGCAGTATTTT. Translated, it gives CASSLTTGFGDTQYF.

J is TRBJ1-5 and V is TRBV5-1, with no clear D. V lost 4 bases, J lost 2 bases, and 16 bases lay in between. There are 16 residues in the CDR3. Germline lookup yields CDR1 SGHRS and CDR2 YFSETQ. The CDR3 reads CASSVDPSSGNQPQHF. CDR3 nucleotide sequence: TGCGCCAGCAGCGTGGACCCTTCATCGGGCAATCAGCCCCAGCATTTT.

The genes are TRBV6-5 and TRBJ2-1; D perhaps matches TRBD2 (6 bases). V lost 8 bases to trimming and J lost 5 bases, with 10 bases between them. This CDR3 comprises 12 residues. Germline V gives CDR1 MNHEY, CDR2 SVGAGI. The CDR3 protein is CASQGGDNEQFF. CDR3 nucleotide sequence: TGTGCCAGCCAGGGAGGCGACAATGAGCAGTTCTTC.

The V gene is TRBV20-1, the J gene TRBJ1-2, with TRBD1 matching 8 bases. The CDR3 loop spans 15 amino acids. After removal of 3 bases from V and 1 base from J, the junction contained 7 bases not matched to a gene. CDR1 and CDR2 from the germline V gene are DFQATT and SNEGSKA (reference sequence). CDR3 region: CSASTQQGDNYGYTF. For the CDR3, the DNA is TGCAGTGCTAGTACTCAACAGGGGGATAACTATGGCTACACCTTC.